One sample yielded the 17 T cell receptor beta chains listed below, sequenced in a study of T cell changes during pregnancy in multiple sclerosis. Sequencing was performed with immunoSEQ multiplex PCR; in TCRdb, only in-frame clones are kept and a portion is missing. The data contain 65,000 to 80,000 clones, roughly 93% of them seen just once; the ten biggest clones take up over 0.8%. This specimen was peripheral blood, taken in the first trimester of pregnancy. The receptors shown here come from a female donor with multiple sclerosis, enrolled in a pregnancy study.

The chain couples TRBV4-1 to TRBJ1-3; 10 nucleotides agree with TRBD1. The CDR3 sequence is 15 residues long. Germline V gene sequence: CDR1 MGHRA, CDR2 YSYEKL. Losses at the gene ends were 3 bases for V and 4 bases for J; bases not matched to a gene: 3. CDR3 in amino acids: CASSQDRGTGNTIYF. DNA for the CDR3: TGCGCCAGCAGCCAGGACAGGGGGACCGGAAACACCATATATTTT.

The chain joins TRBV4-1 to TRBJ2-7, with 9 bases lining up with TRBD1. This CDR3 has 15 amino acids. V was clipped by 2 bases and J by 6 bases; unmatched bases: 8. The germline gives CDR1 MGHRA, CDR2 YSYEKL. Here the CDR3 DNA reads TGCGCCAGCAGCCAAATAGGGACAGGGAGGGTCGAGCAGTACTTC. Its translation: CASSQIGTGRVEQYF.

The chain joins TRBV7-9 to TRBJ2-1; 10 bases agree with TRBD1. V lost 5 bases to trimming and J lost 5 bases; unmatched junction nucleotides: 6. CDR3 length: 15 residues. CDR1 is SEHNR, CDR2 FQNEAQ, per germline (reference sequence). In DNA, the CDR3 is TGTGCCAGCAGCCTGAAGGGACAGGGGAACAATGAGCAGTTCTTC. Its translation: CASSLKGQGNNEQFF.

The rearrangement joins TRBV5-5 to TRBJ1-2; 9 bases map to TRBD1. Germline V gene sequence: CDR1 SGHKS, CDR2 YYEKEE (reference sequence). The V gene end was trimmed by 3 bases and the J gene end by 8 bases; junction bases not matched to a gene: 8. This CDR3 is built from 14 residues. CDR3: CASSYSGTGTGYTF. The CDR3 coding sequence is TGTGCCAGCAGCTATTCCGGGACAGGGACCGGCTACACCTTC.

This rearrangement joins TRBV30 to TRBJ1-4; 7 nucleotides line up with TRBD1. The CDR3 sequence is 15 residues long. Trimming took 5 bases from V and 5 from J; bases not matched to a gene: 11. CDR1 GTSNPN and CDR2 SVGIG come from the germline V gene (reference sequence). CDR3 region: CAWLRPGTANEKLFF. The CDR3 DNA sequence: TGTGCCTGGTTGAGGCCCGGGACAGCGAATGAAAAACTGTTTTTT.

This clone was seen once. The CDR3 DNA follows: TGCGCCAGCAGCTCGGGACTAGTTGACCCGGTCTACAATGAGCAGTTCTTC. Translation: CASSSGLVDPVYNEQFF. The rearrangement links TRBV5-1 to TRBJ2-1; 8 positions match TRBD2. The germline V gene has CDR1 SGHRS and CDR2 YFSETQ. The CDR3 is 17 residues long. Germline trimming cut 3 bases from V and 3 bases from J; bases unmatched to any gene: 11.

The chain has TRBV6-5 and TRBJ2-1, with TRBD2 matching over 10 bases. Germline assignment: CDR1 MNHEY and CDR2 SVGAGI. The CDR3 is made up of 16 amino acids. With V trimmed by 2 bases and J by 4 bases, 5 bases remained unmatched. For the CDR3, the DNA is TGTGCCAGCAGTTACGCGGCTAGCGGGAGATACAATGAGCAGTTCTTC. Amino acid sequence: CASSYAASGRYNEQFF.

The chain uses TRBV4-1 and TRBJ1-3; D is unclear. The V end was cut by 1 base, the J end by 4 bases, with 11 bases between. The germline V gene encodes CDR1 MGHRA and CDR2 YSYEKL. The CDR3 extends over 15 amino acids. CDR3 residues: CASSQAPGPGNTIYF. The CDR3 region has the DNA TGCGCCAGCAGCCAAGCTCCAGGTCCAGGAAACACCATATATTTT.

A single count supports this clone. CDR3 amino acids: CASSGGTAIYGYTF. CDR3 DNA: TGTGCCAGCAGTGGCGGGACAGCTATATATGGCTACACCTTC. This chain joins TRBV6-1 and TRBJ1-2; 7 bases align to TRBD1. CDR1 MNHNS and CDR2 SASEGT come from the germline V gene. This CDR3 is 14 amino acids long. With V trimmed by 4 bases and J by 5 bases, 7 bases remained unmatched.

The chain joins TRBV6-5 to TRBJ2-7; the D gene is possibly TRBD2 (6 bases). The CDR3 loop spans 13 amino acids. Germline CDR1 MNHEY, CDR2 SVGAGI. V was cut by 5 bases and J by 3 bases, with 11 bases left in between. The CDR3 protein is CASSRDWGYEQYF. DNA of the CDR3: TGTGCCAGCAGTCGGGACTGGGGCTACGAGCAGTACTTC.

The CDR3 region is CASSIALGTGELFF. Written as DNA, the CDR3 is TGTGCCAGTAGTATAGCCCTAGGCACCGGGGAGCTGTTTTTT. The chain couples TRBV19 to TRBJ2-2; the D is unclear. CDR3 length equals 14 residues. CDR1 and CDR2 (germline): LNHDA, SQIVND (reference sequence). V was trimmed by 1 base and J by 4 bases, leaving 7 bases between them.

The chain recombines TRBV30 with TRBJ2-3; D is uncertain. CDR1 and CDR2 (germline): GTSNPN, SVGIG (reference sequence). V was cut by 6 bases and J by 7 bases, with 14 bases left in between. There are 12 residues in the CDR3. In nucleotides, the CDR3 is TGTGCCTGCCAACTGTCGGGTTATACGCAGTATTTT. The encoded protein is CACQLSGYTQYF.

This clone came up a few times. This sequence joins TRBV19 and TRBJ1-1, with D unresolved. V lost 1 base and J 10 bases, leaving 13 bases between the germline ends. The CDR3 totals 13 residues. Germline CDR1 reads LNHDA; CDR2 reads SQIVND (reference sequence). The CDR3 reads CASSIVRSEAAFF. The CDR3 DNA reads as TGTGCCAGTAGTATAGTCCGCTCTGAGGCAGCTTTCTTT.

The V and J genes are TRBV2 and TRBJ1-2; TRBD1 matches at 7 bases. Germline V gives CDR1 SNHLY, CDR2 FYNNEI. V lost 7 bases, J lost 0 bases, and 8 bases stayed unmatched. The CDR3 has 15 residues. This CDR3 is CASTSTGTANYGYTF. In DNA, the CDR3 is TGTGCCAGCACTTCGACAGGGACAGCTAACTATGGCTACACCTTC.

This sequence joins TRBV5-1 and TRBJ1-4; no reliable D call. The CDR3 has 12 residues. Germline lookup yields CDR1 SGHRS and CDR2 YFSETQ. Between the trimmed V and J ends, which lost 4 bases and 8 bases, there was a span of 9 bases. The CDR3 coding sequence is TGCGCCAGCAGCCAAGGAGGAGAAAAACTGTTTTTT. Translating it yields CASSQGGEKLFF.

The chain carries TRBV28 and TRBJ1-2; D remains ambiguous. Germline V gives CDR1 MDHEN, CDR2 SYDVKM. The CDR3 extends over 11 amino acids. Deletions cut 4 bases from V and 5 bases from J, with 5 bases between. CDR3 region: CASSSFYGYTF. The CDR3 DNA reads TGTGCCAGCAGTTCCTTTTATGGCTACACCTTC.

The V and J genes are TRBV2 and TRBJ2-2; TRBD2 is a possible D gene (7 bases). CDR1 and CDR2 (germline): SNHLY, FYNNEI. V lost 2 bases to trimming and J lost 3 bases, with 10 bases between them. CDR3 length: 15 amino acids. In nucleotides, the CDR3 is TGTGCCAGCAGTGAACGGGGGGCCTACACCGGGGAGCTGTTTTTT. Translation: CASSERGAYTGELFF. The full variable domain, rest sourced from reference TRBV2 and TRBJ2-2, is EPEVTQTPSHQVTQMGQEVILRCVPISNHLYFYWYRQILGQKVEFLVSFYNNEISEKSEIFDDQFSVERPDGSNFTLKIRSTKLEDSAMYFCASSERGAYTGELFFGEGSRLTVL.